One T cell receptor (beta chain) is described in this entry. Sequence at one end of the junction differs from germline and may be a read error. The data belong to a study of cytomegalovirus exposure and HLA in healthy donors. CDR3 length: 16 amino acids. The V gene's germline CDR1 is MDHEN and CDR2 SYDVKM. The PCR contained 60 Vbeta and 13 Jbeta primers. Sequencing was performed with immunoSEQ multiplex PCR; in TCRdb, only in-frame clones are kept and a portion is missing. The repertoire holds around 99,000 clones, about 77% seen once, with around 3.6% in the top ten. V gene TRBV28 combines with J gene TRBJ1-5; 8 bases fit TRBD1. The receptor's source is a man aged 35 to 55 in good health and CMV-seronegative. The source material was PBMCs. The CDR3 here is CASSQPSGGKGQPPHF. CDR3 coding DNA: TGTGCCAGCAGTCAACCCTCAGGGGGCAAAGGTCAGCCCCCGCATTTT.